Shown below are 8 T cell receptor beta chains from a single sample sequenced in a study of glioma-infiltrating T cells. Amplification of TCR alpha and beta CDR3 regions from RNA used iRepertoire nested multiplex PCR. TCRdb processed the multiplex PCR reads anew with MiXCR; each CDR3 protein has one entry. This table has over 140,000 distinct CDR3 sequences, about 39% appearing once. Material: glioma tissue, nonneoplastic brain tissue, or PBMCs (not recorded which). All receptors derive from a human donor with low-grade glioma or glioblastoma, undergoing nonglioma brain surgery, or in good health (not recorded which).

This chain connects TRBV4-1 to TRBJ1-2; weak D call: TRBD1 (5 bases). Per the germline V gene, CDR1 is MGHRA and CDR2 is YSYEKL. V gave up 1 base and J gave up 7 bases, with 16 bases separating them. The CDR3 length is 15 residues. This CDR3 reads CASSQATRGGFGYTF. The CDR3 bases are TGCGCCAGCAGCCAAGCCACCCGGGGGGGGTTTGGCTACACCTTC.

This clonotype has just a few counts. The rearrangement links TRBV15 to TRBJ2-7, with D perhaps matching TRBD2 (6 bases). This CDR3 has 13 residues. The V gene lost 8 bases and the J gene lost 1 base, with 12 bases spanning the gap. Germline CDR1 is LNHNV and CDR2 is YYDKDF (reference sequence). CDR3: CATSRRESYEQYF. In DNA, the CDR3 is TGTGCCACCTCACGGAGGGAGTCCTACGAGCAGTACTTC.

The V and J genes are TRBV20-1 and TRBJ2-7, with 10 bases matching TRBD2. Looked up from germline, CDR1 is DFQATT and CDR2 is SNEGSKA (reference sequence). The CDR3 runs 13 residues. Losses at the gene ends were 4 bases for V and 5 bases for J; bases not matched to a gene: 5. The CDR3: CSATAGGPHEQYF. CDR3 nucleotide sequence: TGCAGTGCTACAGCGGGAGGGCCTCACGAGCAGTACTTC.

The CDR3 sequence is CAAQPHVQGANYGYTF. DNA of the CDR3: TGTGCCGCGCAGCCGCACGTTCAGGGAGCTAACTATGGCTACACCTTC. This chain uses TRBV6-1 with TRBJ1-2; perhaps TRBD1 as D (5 bases). CDR3 length: 16 residues. Germline loops: CDR1 MNHNS, CDR2 SASEGT. Trimming left V 11 bases short and J 0 bases short, with 22 bases between.

This clonotype came up once. The chain couples TRBV5-1 to TRBJ2-7, with D uncertain. The germline CDR1 and CDR2 sequences are SGHRS and YFSETQ. This CDR3 is built from 11 residues. The V end lost 4 bases, the J end lost 5 bases, and 7 bases lay between the germline ends. The CDR3 DNA sequence: TGCGCCAGCAGCCAAGTGGACGAGCAGTACTTC. Translating it yields CASSQVDEQYF.

A few counts support this clonotype. The CDR3 DNA reads TGTGCCAGTCAGAGGACGAACACTGAAGCTTTCTTT. It yields the protein CASQRTNTEAFF. The V gene is TRBV11-2, the J gene TRBJ1-1; D is unresolved. The CDR3 runs to 12 residues. Trimming cost V 9 bases and J 1 base, with 9 bases left between them. Per germline, CDR1 SGHAT and CDR2 FQNNGV.

The rearrangement joins TRBV2 to TRBJ1-6; tentative D call: TRBD1 (6 bases). Germline V gene sequence: CDR1 SNHLY, CDR2 FYNNEI. V was pared by 6 bases and J by 9 bases, with 9 bases between. This CDR3 has 12 amino acids. The CDR3 sequence: CASSGQPSPLHF. The CDR3 DNA reads as TGTGCCAGCAGCGGACAGCCTTCACCCCTCCACTTT.

This clonotype occurred a few times. The chain couples TRBV2 to TRBJ1-5, with 7 nucleotides matching TRBD1. Germline V lookup: CDR1 SNHLY, CDR2 FYNNEI. CDR3 length: 13 residues. V dropped 8 bases and J dropped 2; count of bases not matched to a gene: 3. Here the CDR3 reads CASQGTGNQPQHF. CDR3 sequence (DNA): TGTGCCAGCCAGGGGACAGGCAATCAGCCCCAGCATTTT.